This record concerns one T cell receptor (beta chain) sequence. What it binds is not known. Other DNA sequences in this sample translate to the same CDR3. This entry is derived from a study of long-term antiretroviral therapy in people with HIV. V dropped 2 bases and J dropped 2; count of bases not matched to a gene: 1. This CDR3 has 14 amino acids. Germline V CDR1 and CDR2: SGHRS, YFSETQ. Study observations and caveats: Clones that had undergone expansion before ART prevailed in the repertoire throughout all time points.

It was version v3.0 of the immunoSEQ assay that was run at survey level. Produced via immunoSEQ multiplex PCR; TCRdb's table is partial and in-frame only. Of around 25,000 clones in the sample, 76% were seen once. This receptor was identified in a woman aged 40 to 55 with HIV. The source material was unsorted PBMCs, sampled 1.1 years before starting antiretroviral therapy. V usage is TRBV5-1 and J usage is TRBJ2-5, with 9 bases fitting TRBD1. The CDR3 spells CASSLGTGQETQYF. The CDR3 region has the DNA TGCGCCAGCAGCTTAGGGACAGGGCAAGAGACCCAGTACTTC.